This entry concerns a single TCR beta chain. CDR3 length: 15 amino acids. Trimming left V 0 bases short and J 2 bases short, with 9 bases between. CDR1 and CDR2 from the germline V gene are SGHNT and YYREEE (reference sequence). The repertoire was sequenced with immunoSEQ multiplex PCR; TCRdb's copy has only in-frame clones and lacks some. The data hold some 250,000 clones, with roughly 88% observed a single time. Everyone who took part was about 18 to 89 years old, and they came from about 23 US areas. This specimen belongs to a study of blood T cell repertoires in COVID-19. Whole-study context: From T cells, B-cell-depleted T cells, or PBMCs came the material, which was cDNA or gDNA.

Specimen: PBMCs or T cells enriched from blood (not recorded which). V and J are TRBV5-4 and TRBJ2-1; D unclear. The receptor was derived from a woman between 40 and 50 years old with acute COVID-19. The CDR3 is CASSLGASTYNEQFF. In DNA, the CDR3 is TGTGCCAGCAGCTTGGGGGCCAGTACCTACAATGAGCAGTTCTTC.